This T cell receptor (beta chain) comes out of a study of T cells in Graves' hyperthyroidism and ophthalmopathy (dated by TCRdb to the late 2010s). About the study as a whole: Peripheral blood samples were taken at initial diagnosis, before any treatment was given. To identify distinguishing TCR V-J signatures, a discovery cohort of 90 to 100 patients was used, comprising 43 with Graves' ophthalmopathy and 55 to 65 with stable Graves' hyperthyroidism. An independent validation cohort of 18 to 20 hyperthyroidism patients and some 15 patients who later progressed to ophthalmopathy tested prospective prediction of ophthalmopathy. For training and testing, the 110 or so patients in the discovery cohort were randomly divided in a 7:3 ratio. In addition, the study compared T-cell repertoires in thyroid tissue and in blood from a handful of Graves' hyperthyroidism patients. After blood sampling, hyperthyroidism patients were treated with methimazole at a starting dose of 30 mg daily, and ophthalmopathy patients were treated with high-dose intravenous methylprednisolone. TCR Vbeta CDR3 sequencing of approximately 140 peripheral blood samples (under 45 ophthalmopathy, roughly 74 hyperthyroidism and roughly 17 progressor patients) is reported in the paper.

This clonotype was detected only a few times. Which antigen it targets is not known. It has no much larger one-base neighbor in the sample; base qualities were not kept. Amplification of TCR beta CDR3 regions was carried out from RNA transcripts. The first round of RT-PCR for the TCR CDR3 was performed with the HTBI primer set and the Qiagen OneStep RT-PCR kit. A second multiplex PCR round built the libraries, followed by size selection and purification. The libraries were sequenced on an Illumina HiSeq2000 using paired-end 100 bp reads. In the source study's methods: SOAPnuke was used to process the raw data, throwing out any read that contained adapters or uncalled bases, had a mean Phred below 15, or lacked an exact constant-primer or identifier match. High-quality paired reads were merged with COPE v1.2.5, and unique nucleotide sequences were defined as clonotypes. MiTCR v1.1 was used to align the clonotypes against IMGT TRBV, TRBD and TRBJ reference segments. The analysis was restricted to V-J combinations with a frequency above 0.0001, which together covered 99.2% of the repertoires. The TCS score was defined as the ratio of F50 (clonal expansion) to E x V (chaos), calculated using BLOSUM62-based TCRdist between CDR3 peptides within each V-J. Welch's t-statistics and random forest reduced 450 to 600 V-J features to 10 to 15, which were used in a naive Bayes classifier (R e1071). TCRdb reprocessing: public reads trimmed at Q25 with fastp, clones called with MiXCR, in-frame beta chains kept. Every CDR3 protein is listed once, alongside the most common genes and DNA of its rows. TCRdb's processing, not the authors', yielded these V and J calls. This sample comprises roughly 570,000 distinct CDR3 sequences, more than 15% of them detected only once. The ten largest account for less than 9.5% of the sample.

Stable Graves' hyperthyroidism was defined as no progression to ophthalmopathy during 18 months of follow-up. Hyperthyroidism patients were newly diagnosed, had a disease duration of under 2 months, and were aged 18 to 65 years. Patients with uncontrolled infections, other autoimmune diseases, pregnancy or lactation were excluded. Diagnoses relied on clinical symptoms, serum thyroxine and TRAb, thyroid ultrasound and orbital computed tomography. PBMCs were isolated from approximately 10 ml of fresh peripheral blood by Ficoll-Paque density gradient centrifugation. Total RNA was extracted with Trizol reagent, and quality was checked on an Agilent 2100 Bioanalyzer. Study-wide conclusions, independent of this receptor: Ophthalmopathy was separated from stable hyperthyroidism by a 13 V-J signature model, with over 85% sensitivity and approximately 81% specificity obtained in cross-validation and 80%/75% obtained in testing. Sample size was not statistically predetermined, and investigators were not blinded to group allocation. In validation, progression to ophthalmopathy was predicted by the model with around 70% sensitivity and 72.22% specificity, a median of approximately 6.5 months before onset. Most expanded thyroid clonotypes (frequency above 0.001) were also detected in blood, suggesting blood repertoires may reflect thyroid immune responses.

Trimming at the junction amounts to 2 bases on V and 2 bases on J, and the germline ends lie 9 bases apart. From the cysteine through the phenylalanine, the CDR3 covers 14 amino acids. The read is trimmed to its CDR3 DNA, 42 bases read in frame from base 1. The germline V gene (reference sequence) supplies CDR1 DFQATT and CDR2 SNEGSKA. This receptor was taken from a woman in her 30s with Graves' hyperthyroidism. The specimen sequenced was blood. The rearrangement combines TRBV20-1 with TRBJ2-2; TRBD2 is a possible D gene, resting on 5 matching bases. The nucleotide sequence reads as follows: TGCAGTGCTAGAAAAGCGGTTAACACCGGGGAGCTGTTTTTT. It encodes CSARKAVNTGELFF.